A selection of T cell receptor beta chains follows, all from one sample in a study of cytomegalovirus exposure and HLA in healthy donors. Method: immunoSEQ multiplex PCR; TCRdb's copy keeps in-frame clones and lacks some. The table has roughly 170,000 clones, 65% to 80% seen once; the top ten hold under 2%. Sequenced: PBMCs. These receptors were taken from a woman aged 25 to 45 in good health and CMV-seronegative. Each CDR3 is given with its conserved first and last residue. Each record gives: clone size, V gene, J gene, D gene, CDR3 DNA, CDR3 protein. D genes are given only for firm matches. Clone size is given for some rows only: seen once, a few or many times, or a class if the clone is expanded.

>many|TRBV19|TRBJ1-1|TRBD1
TGTGCCAGTAGTATCAGGTCGGGGACAGCCGCAGCTGAAGCTTTCTTT
CASSIRSGTAAAEAFF
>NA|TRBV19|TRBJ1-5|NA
TGTGCCAGTAGTACCGCAGTGGGGACTCTAGTGTTTCGCAATCAGCCCCAGCATTTT
CASSTAVGTLVFRNQPQHF
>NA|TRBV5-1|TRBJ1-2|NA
TGCGCCAGCAGCTTGGCCGTACAGGGAGATGGCTACACCTTC
CASSLAVQGDGYTF
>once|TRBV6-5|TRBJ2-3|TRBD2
TGTGCCAGCAGTTACTCGGAAGCGGGGATAACAGATACGCAGTATTTT
CASSYSEAGITDTQYF
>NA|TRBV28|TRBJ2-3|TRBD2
TGTGCCAGCAGTCCCCTAGCGGGAGTCACAGATACGCAGTATTTT
CASSPLAGVTDTQYF
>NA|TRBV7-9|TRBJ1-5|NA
TGTGCCAGCAGCCCTTGGGGGGACTCCAATCAGCCCCAGCATTTT
CASSPWGDSNQPQHF
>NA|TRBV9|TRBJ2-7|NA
TGTGCCAGCAGCGCCGGATTACGGGTCACTGGCTACGAGCAGTACTTC
CASSAGLRVTGYEQYF
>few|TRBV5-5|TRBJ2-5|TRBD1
TGTGCCAGCAGCCGTAGACAGGGCCTACTAGAGACCCAGTACTTC
CASSRRQGLLETQYF
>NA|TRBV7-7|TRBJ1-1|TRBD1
TGTGCCAGCAGCCCAGAGAGACAGGGTCCGAACACTGAAGCTTTCTTT
CASSPERQGPNTEAFF
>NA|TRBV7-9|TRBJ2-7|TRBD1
TGTGCCAGCAGCGACCATGGACAGGGGGCCTACGAGCAGTACTTC
CASSDHGQGAYEQYF
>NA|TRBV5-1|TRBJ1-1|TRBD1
TGCGCCAGCGGCCGATTGGGGGTACAGGGGGTGAACACTGAAGCTTTCTTT
CASGRLGVQGVNTEAFF
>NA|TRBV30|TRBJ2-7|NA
TGTGCCTGGAGTGTACTGGGCCACTACGAGCAGTACTTC
CAWSVLGHYEQYF
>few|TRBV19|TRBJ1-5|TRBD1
TGTGCCAGTAGTACCAACAGGGGGGATCAGCCCCAGCATTTT
CASSTNRGDQPQHF
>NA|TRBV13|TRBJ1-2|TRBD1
TGTGCCAGCAGCTCACCCAGGGGGCGCAGTTATGGCTACACCTTC
CASSSPRGRSYGYTF
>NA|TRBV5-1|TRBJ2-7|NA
TGCGCCAGCAGCTTGGCGGGAACCTACGAGCAGTACTTC
CASSLAGTYEQYF
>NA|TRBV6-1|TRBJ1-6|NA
TGTGCCAGCAGTGAATACTATTCACCCCTCCACTTT
CASSEYYSPLHF
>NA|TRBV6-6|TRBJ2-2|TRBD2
TGTGCCAGCAGGTCCGGGGGGAGCACCGGGGAGCTGTTTTTT
CASRSGGSTGELFF
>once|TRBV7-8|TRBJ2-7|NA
TGTGCCAGCGGCTTGGGCCAGAACTACGAGCAGTACTTC
CASGLGQNYEQYF
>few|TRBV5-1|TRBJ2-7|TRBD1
TGCGCCAGCAGCCCGATGAACCGGGACAGGGCGGGCGAGCAGTACTTC
CASSPMNRDRAGEQYF
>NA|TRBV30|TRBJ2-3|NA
TGTGCCTGGAGTGTGCGCGGGTACACAGATACGCAGTATTTT
CAWSVRGYTDTQYF
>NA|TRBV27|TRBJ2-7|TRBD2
TGTGCCAGCAGGGAGGGGTATAGCGGGGTAAGCTCCTACGAGCAGTACTTC
CASREGYSGVSSYEQYF
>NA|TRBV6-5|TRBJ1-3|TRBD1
TGTGCCAGCAGTTCCACCGGGACAGGGGAAGGGGCCATATATTTT
CASSSTGTGEGAIYF
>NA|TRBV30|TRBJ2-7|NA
TGTGCCTGGAGCCGTCCCGACGGAGCCTACGAGCAGTACTTC
CAWSRPDGAYEQYF
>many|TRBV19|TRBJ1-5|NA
TGTGCCAGTAGTGGAGCCTCTAGCAATCAGCCCCAGCATTTT
CASSGASSNQPQHF
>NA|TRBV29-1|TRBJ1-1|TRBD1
TGCAGCGTTGAGAAGGGGGCAGGAAACACTGAAGCTTTCTTT
CSVEKGAGNTEAFF
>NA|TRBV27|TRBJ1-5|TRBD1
TGTGCCAGCAGCTTGACAGGGGCCTATCAGCCCCAGCATTTT
CASSLTGAYQPQHF
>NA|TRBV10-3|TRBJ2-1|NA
TGTGCCATAAACAGTAAACCTTACAATGAGCAGTTCTTC
CAINSKPYNEQFF
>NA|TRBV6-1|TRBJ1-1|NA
TGTGCCAGCAGTGAAAATTGGATTACGGGGGTGAGGTCTGAAGCTTTCTTT
CASSENWITGVRSEAFF
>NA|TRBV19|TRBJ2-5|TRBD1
TGTGCCAGCGGGGACAGGGCGAAAGGGGAGACCCAGTACTTC
CASGDRAKGETQYF
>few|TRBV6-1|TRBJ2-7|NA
TGTGCCAGCAGTGAAGAACAGGCAATCGAGCAGTACTTC
CASSEEQAIEQYF
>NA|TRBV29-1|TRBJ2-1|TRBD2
TGCAGCGTGGGGGGACTAGCCCATGAGCAGTTCTTC
CSVGGLAHEQFF
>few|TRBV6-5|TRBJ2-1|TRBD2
TGTGCCAGCAGTCGGACTAGGGGAGTGGAGTTCTTC
CASSRTRGVEFF
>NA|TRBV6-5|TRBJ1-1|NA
TGTGCCAGCAGTTACTCTTTTGGGGGGACTGAAGCTTTCTTT
CASSYSFGGTEAFF
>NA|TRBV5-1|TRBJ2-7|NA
TGCGCCAGCAGGTTAGACAGCTACGAGCAGTACTTC
CASRLDSYEQYF
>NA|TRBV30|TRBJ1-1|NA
TGTGCCTGGAGTCCCGTAAACACTGAAGCTTTCTTT
CAWSPVNTEAFF
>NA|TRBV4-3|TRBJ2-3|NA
TGCGCCAGCAGCCAAGATCAGCTGGAGCGGGGCACAGATACGCAGTATTTT
CASSQDQLERGTDTQYF
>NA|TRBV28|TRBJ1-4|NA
TGTGCCAGCAGTTTATGGGACAAGGAGAATGAAAAACTGTTTTTT
CASSLWDKENEKLFF